A selection of T cell receptor beta chains follows, all from one sample in a study of shared clonotypes between healthy human individuals. This table comes from immunoSEQ multiplex PCR, and its TCRdb copy is limited to in-frame clones, with some not included. The repertoire has approximately 460,000 clones, approximately 71% of them found once; the top ten carry around 12%. Material for sequencing was PBMCs. These receptors were collected from a woman aged 40 to 50 in good health. Some clones in this sample may be carry-over from other donors' samples. The CDR3 runs from the conserved cysteine through the conserved F or W. Fields, in order: V gene, J gene, clone size, D gene, CDR3 protein, CDR3 DNA. D genes are given only for firm matches. Not all rows give a size; the values are once, few, many and, for expanded clones, a class.

TRBV28	TRBJ2-1	NA	NA	CASSLVGNEQFF	TGTGCCAGCAGTTTAGTTGGCAATGAGCAGTTCTTC
TRBV5-4	TRBJ2-7	NA	NA	CASSLVDRPYEQYF	TGTGCCAGCAGCTTGGTTGACAGGCCCTACGAGCAGTACTTC
TRBV13	TRBJ2-3	few	TRBD2	CSEREISTDTQYF	TGTTCGGAGCGGGAGATTTCGACAGATACGCAGTATTTT
TRBV2	TRBJ2-1	NA	NA	CASKGPYNEQFF	TGTGCCAGCAAGGGACCATACAATGAGCAGTTCTTC
TRBV9	TRBJ1-4	many	NA	CASSVGASNEKLFF	TGTGCCAGCAGCGTAGGGGCAAGTAATGAAAAACTGTTTTTT
TRBV7-9	TRBJ1-2	NA	TRBD1	CASSLGTGAGYGYTF	TGTGCCAGCAGCTTAGGGACAGGGGCGGGCTATGGCTACACCTTC
TRBV6-1	TRBJ2-1	many	TRBD2	CASSEAGGYNEQFF	TGTGCCAGCAGTGAAGCGGGAGGGTACAATGAGCAGTTCTTC
TRBV9	TRBJ2-1	NA	NA	CASSVGGGQYNEQFF	TGTGCCAGCAGCGTAGGTGGCGGACAGTACAATGAGCAGTTCTTC
TRBV18	TRBJ2-1	NA	NA	CASSLIVNEQFF	TGTGCCAGCTCACTAATAGTGAATGAGCAGTTCTTC
TRBV7-2	TRBJ1-4	NA	NA	CASSPDSFNEKLFF	TGTGCCAGCAGCCCCGACAGCTTTAATGAAAAACTGTTTTTT
TRBV15	TRBJ1-1	NA	NA	CATSMALNTEAFF	TGTGCCACCAGCATGGCCCTCAACACTGAAGCTTTCTTT
TRBV5-1	TRBJ2-7	NA	NA	CASSRGWGEQYF	TGCGCCAGCAGCCGCGGGTGGGGCGAGCAGTACTTC
TRBV7-3	TRBJ1-1	NA	TRBD1	CASSLIGGTGAAFF	TGTGCCAGCAGCTTGATCGGAGGGACAGGGGCCGCTTTCTTT
TRBV29-1	TRBJ1-5	NA	TRBD1	CSVVFGTGGFQPQHF	TGCAGCGTTGTTTTCGGGACAGGGGGTTTCCAGCCCCAGCATTTT
TRBV27	TRBJ1-2	NA	NA	CASSFMAQDYGYTF	TGTGCCAGCAGTTTTATGGCTCAGGACTATGGCTACACCTTC
TRBV11-2	TRBJ2-7	NA	NA	CASSLRAGPILRQYF	TGTGCCAGCAGCTTAAGGGCAGGGCCTATTCTTCGGCAGTACTTC
TRBV9	TRBJ1-2	NA	NA	CASSLGGAFNYGYTF	TGTGCCAGCAGCCTAGGGGGGGCTTTTAACTATGGCTACACCTTC
TRBV29-1	TRBJ1-1	NA	NA	CSVAQGRSTEAFF	TGCAGCGTTGCTCAGGGGAGATCCACTGAAGCTTTCTTT
TRBV9	TRBJ2-7	NA	TRBD2	CASSSWSGSTHEQYF	TGTGCCAGCAGCTCCTGGAGCGGGAGTACCCACGAGCAGTACTTC
TRBV18	TRBJ2-1	NA	NA	CASSPREAQRYNEQFF	TGTGCCAGCTCACCTCGTGAGGCCCAAAGGTACAATGAGCAGTTCTTC
TRBV5-1	TRBJ1-1	NA	NA	CASSFVSGERSEAFF	TGCGCCAGCAGCTTTGTTTCAGGGGAACGATCTGAAGCTTTCTTT
TRBV2	TRBJ1-1	few	NA	CASSVQRGGTEAFF	TGTGCCAGCAGCGTCCAAAGGGGTGGCACTGAAGCTTTCTTT
TRBV28	TRBJ1-1	many	NA	CASSPGGGNTEAFF	TGTGCCAGCAGTCCCGGGGGGGGGAACACTGAAGCTTTCTTT